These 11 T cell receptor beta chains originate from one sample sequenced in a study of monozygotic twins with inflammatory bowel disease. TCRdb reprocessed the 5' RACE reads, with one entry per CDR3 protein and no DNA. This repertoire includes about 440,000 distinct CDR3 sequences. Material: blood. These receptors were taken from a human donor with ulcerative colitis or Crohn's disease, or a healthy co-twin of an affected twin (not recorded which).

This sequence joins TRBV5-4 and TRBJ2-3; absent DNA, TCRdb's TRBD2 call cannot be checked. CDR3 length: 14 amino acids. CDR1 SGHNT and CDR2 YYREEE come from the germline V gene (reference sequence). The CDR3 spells CASGTRDFTDTQYF.

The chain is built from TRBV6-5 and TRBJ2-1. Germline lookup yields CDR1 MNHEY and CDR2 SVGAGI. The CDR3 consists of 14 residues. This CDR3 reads CASSYRQPYNEQFF.

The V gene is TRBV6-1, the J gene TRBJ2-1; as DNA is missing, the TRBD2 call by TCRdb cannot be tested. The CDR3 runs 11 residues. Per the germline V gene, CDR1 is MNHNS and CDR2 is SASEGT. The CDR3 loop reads CASSEDLPQFF.

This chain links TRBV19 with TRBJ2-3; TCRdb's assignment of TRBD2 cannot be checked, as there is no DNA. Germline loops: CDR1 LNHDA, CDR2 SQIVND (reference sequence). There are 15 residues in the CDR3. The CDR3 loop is CASSRASGNTDTQYF.

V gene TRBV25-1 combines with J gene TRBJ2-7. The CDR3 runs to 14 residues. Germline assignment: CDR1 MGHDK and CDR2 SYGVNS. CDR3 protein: CASSGAERPYEQYF.

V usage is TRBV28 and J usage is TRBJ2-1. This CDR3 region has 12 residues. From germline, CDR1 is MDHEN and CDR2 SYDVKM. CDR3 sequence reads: CASGLSDNEQFF.

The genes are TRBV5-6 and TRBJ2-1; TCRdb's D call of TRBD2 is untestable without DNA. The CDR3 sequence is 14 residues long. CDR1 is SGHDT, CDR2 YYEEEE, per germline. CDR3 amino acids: CASSLPGLYNEQFF.

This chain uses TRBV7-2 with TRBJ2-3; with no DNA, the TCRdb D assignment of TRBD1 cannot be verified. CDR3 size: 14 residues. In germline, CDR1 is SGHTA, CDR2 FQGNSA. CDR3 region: CASSFDRSTDTQYF. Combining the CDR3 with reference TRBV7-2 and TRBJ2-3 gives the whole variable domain GAGVSQSPSNKVTEKGKDVELRCDPISGHTALYWYRQSLGQGLEFLIYFQGNSAPDKSGLPSDRFSAERTGGSVSTLTIQRTQQEDSAVYLCASSFDRSTDTQYFGPGTRLTVL.

CDR3 sequence: CASSSMYGGTEAFF. This chain connects TRBV5-1 to TRBJ1-1; absent DNA, TCRdb's TRBD1 call cannot be checked. CDR1 is SGHRS and CDR2 is YFSETQ in the germline V gene. There are 14 residues in the CDR3.

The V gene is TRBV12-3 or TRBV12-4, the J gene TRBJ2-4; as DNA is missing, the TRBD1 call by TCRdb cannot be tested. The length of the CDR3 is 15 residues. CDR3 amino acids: CASSPRQGDKNIQYF.

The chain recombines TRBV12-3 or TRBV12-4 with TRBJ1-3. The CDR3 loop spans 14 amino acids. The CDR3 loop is CASSPGLLFNTIYF.